These T cell receptor beta chains were read from a single sample in a study of T-cell memory formation after mild COVID-19. Each CDR3 protein is one row after TCRdb ran MiXCR on the 5' RACE reads. The sample shows hundreds of thousands of distinct CDR3 sequences, approximately 20% of them seen only once. The sample taken for sequencing was PBMCs or a T cell subset sorted from them (not recorded which). These receptors were obtained from an adult woman who had mild COVID-19 (a few samples of this study predate the infection). Cell type and time point are not known. Each CDR3 is given with its conserved first and last residue. D genes are given only for firm matches. Not all rows give a size; the values are once, few, many and, for expanded clones, a class.

cdr3_aa,cdr3_nt,v_call,clone_size,j_call,d_call
CASSLARQGWAFF,TGTGCCAGCAGCTTAGCGCGACAGGGGTGGGCTTTCTTT,TRBV7-8,NA,TRBJ1-1,TRBD1
CASSLGSGYKNIQYF,TGTGCCAGCAGCCTCGGAAGCGGGTATAAAAACATTCAGTACTTC,TRBV3-1,NA,TRBJ2-4,NA
CSVAGETQYF,TGCAGCGTTGCGGGGGAGACCCAGTACTTC,TRBV29-1,NA,TRBJ2-5,NA
CASSPEGLAGGIETQYF,TGTGCCAGCTCACCGGAGGGACTAGCGGGAGGAATAGAGACCCAGTACTTC,TRBV18,NA,TRBJ2-5,TRBD2
CASSFEDRPYNEQFF,TGTGCCAGCAGTTTTGAGGACCGCCCTTACAATGAGCAGTTCTTC,TRBV12-3/TRBV12-4,NA,TRBJ2-1,NA
CASSSTQGGWQETQYF,TGTGCCAGCAGCTCTACACAGGGAGGATGGCAAGAGACCCAGTACTTC,TRBV12-3/TRBV12-4,NA,TRBJ2-5,NA
CASSLKFVREPYTQYF,TGTGCCAGCAGCTTGAAATTTGTCAGAGAGCCGTATACGCAGTATTTT,TRBV7-3,few,TRBJ2-3,NA
CASSWKYEQYF,TGTGCCAGCAGTTGGAAGTACGAGCAGTACTTC,TRBV12-3/TRBV12-4,few,TRBJ2-7,NA
CASSRSGASSYEQYF,TGTGCCAGCAGTCGGTCAGGGGCAAGCTCCTACGAGCAGTACTTC,TRBV12-3/TRBV12-4,NA,TRBJ2-7,NA
CASSHSRGSEAFF,TGTGCCAGCAGCCATAGTAGGGGGTCTGAAGCTTTCTTT,TRBV3-1,NA,TRBJ1-1,NA
CASSMGSYEQYF,TGTGCCAGTAGTATGGGTTCCTACGAGCAGTACTTC,TRBV19,NA,TRBJ2-7,NA
CASSFADSNQPQHF,TGTGCCAGCAGCTTCGCCGATAGCAATCAGCCCCAGCATTTT,TRBV7-9,NA,TRBJ1-5,NA
CSVLTWTSGRAGTDTQYF,TGCAGCGTCCTTACCTGGACTAGCGGGAGGGCCGGGACAGATACGCAGTATTTT,TRBV29-1,NA,TRBJ2-3,TRBD2
CASSPRSLADTDTQYF,TGTGCCAGCAGCCCAAGGTCCCTAGCGGACACAGATACGCAGTATTTT,TRBV11-3,NA,TRBJ2-3,TRBD2
CASRSDSTDTQYF,TGTGCCAGCAGGTCGGACAGTACAGATACGCAGTATTTT,TRBV12-3/TRBV12-4,few,TRBJ2-3,NA
CASSSLTEAFF,TGTGCCAGCAGTTCTCTCACTGAAGCTTTCTTT,TRBV27,few,TRBJ1-1,NA
CASKAPTGELFF,TGCGCCAGCAAGGCCCCAACCGGGGAGCTGTTTTTT,TRBV5-1,NA,TRBJ2-2,NA
CASSFGDNFGYTF,TGTGCCAGCAGTTTTGGGGACAACTTCGGCTACACCTTC,TRBV12-3/TRBV12-4,few,TRBJ1-2,NA
CASSPVPGDNEQFF,TGTGCCAGCAGCCCCGTCCCCGGAGACAATGAGCAGTTCTTC,TRBV5-4,NA,TRBJ2-1,NA
CASSSPPGSPSRGSPLHF,TGTGCCAGCAGTTCACCGCCGGGCTCCCCCTCGAGGGGGTCACCCCTCCACTTT,TRBV7-9,NA,TRBJ1-6,NA
CSVGSTYEQYF,TGCAGCGTGGGCAGTACCTACGAGCAGTACTTC,TRBV29-1,few,TRBJ2-7,NA
CASSLSLEGGEYEQYF,TGTGCCAGCAGTTTATCGCTGGAAGGGGGGGAATACGAGCAGTACTTC,TRBV27,NA,TRBJ2-7,NA
CASSPGAGQGNTIYF,TGTGCCAGCTCGCCCGGCGCGGGGCAGGGAAACACCATATATTTT,TRBV18,NA,TRBJ1-3,NA
CSVVWGSYNEQFF,TGCAGCGTTGTTTGGGGGTCCTACAATGAGCAGTTCTTC,TRBV29-1,few,TRBJ2-1,NA
CAISEGRAQGDEQFF,TGTGCCATCAGTGAGGGAAGGGCCCAAGGCGATGAGCAGTTCTTC,TRBV10-3,few,TRBJ2-1,NA
CATSDSDRGYEQYF,TGTGCCACCAGTGATTCGGACAGGGGGTACGAGCAGTACTTC,TRBV24-1,NA,TRBJ2-7,TRBD1
CASSLTGKFGGSETQYF,TGCGCCAGCAGCTTAACAGGGAAATTTGGCGGAAGTGAGACCCAGTACTTC,TRBV5-1,NA,TRBJ2-5,NA
CASSQETSGYNEQFF,TGTGCCAGCAGCCAAGAGACTAGCGGGTACAATGAGCAGTTCTTC,TRBV4-2,few,TRBJ2-1,TRBD2